This entry lists 9 T cell receptor beta chains sequenced from one sample in a study of PD-L1 blockade in urothelial cancer. Time point noted: pretreatment peripheral blood. Profiling relied on immunoSEQ multiplex PCR, and the TCRdb table lists in-frame clones only, not all of them. The table lists 30,000 to 40,000 clones, roughly 84% of them singletons. This specimen consisted of PBMCs, obtained around atezolizumab (anti-PD-L1) treatment. Every receptor here comes from a man aged 60 to 75 with urothelial cancer.

This clone turned up a few times. The rearrangement uses TRBV7-3 and TRBJ1-4; D not resolved. Trimming cost V 1 base and J 3 bases, with 18 bases left between them. This CDR3 is built from 18 residues. The germline CDR1 and CDR2 sequences are SGHTA and FQGTGA. Written as DNA, the CDR3 is TGTGCCAGCAGCTTAATCCCAGTTGAGGGAACGCCTAATGAAAAACTGTTTTTT. Amino acid sequence: CASSLIPVEGTPNEKLFF.

The J gene is TRBJ2-5, the V gene TRBV7-3; 14 bases align to TRBD2. The germline V gene encodes CDR1 SGHTA and CDR2 FQGTGA. The CDR3 is made up of 16 amino acids. J gave up 5 bases and V 4 bases, and 6 bases lay outside the gene matches. This CDR3 is CASSSGLAGGWETQYF. The CDR3 nucleotides are TGTGCCAGCAGCTCCGGACTAGCGGGAGGCTGGGAGACCCAGTACTTC.

The CDR3 reads CASSPDNGYGYTF. The CDR3, as DNA: TGTGCCAGCTCACCGGACAACGGCTATGGCTACACCTTC. V is TRBV18 and J is TRBJ1-2; a weak D match, TRBD1 (5 bases). The CDR3 runs 13 residues. Between the trimmed V and J ends, which lost 3 bases and 4 bases, there was a span of 9 bases. Germline V CDR1 and CDR2: KGHSH, LQKENI.

The chain carries TRBV5-4 and TRBJ2-7, with TRBD2 identical over 12 bases. Germline lookup yields CDR1 SGHNT and CDR2 YYREEE (reference sequence). The V and J ends lost 2 bases and 9 bases, in that order; junction bases with no gene match: 15. CDR3 length: 17 residues. The CDR3 protein is CASSFKLAGGPGAGQYF. In nucleotides, the CDR3 is TGTGCCAGCAGCTTCAAACTAGCGGGAGGCCCAGGTGCGGGGCAGTACTTC.

J is TRBJ2-7 and V is TRBV6-5; weak D call: TRBD2 (6 bases). There are 11 residues in the CDR3. V lost 5 bases and J 8 bases, leaving 10 bases between the germline ends. Germline V gene sequence: CDR1 MNHEY, CDR2 SVGAGI. The CDR3 spells CASSRGMQQYF. The CDR3 DNA is TGTGCCAGCAGTCGGGGGATGCAGCAGTACTTC.

This clone was observed once. This chain connects TRBV10-3 to TRBJ2-1; 7 bases align to TRBD1. The CDR3 length is 14 residues. Trimming cost V 3 bases and J 9 bases; bases outside gene matches: 8. Looked up from germline, CDR1 is ENHRY and CDR2 is SYGVKD. The CDR3 DNA reads TGTGCCATCAGTGAATCAGGGGGAAGGATTGAGCAGTTCTTC. Protein sequence: CAISESGGRIEQFF.

CDR3 DNA sequence: TGCGCCAGCAGCTTGGAGGGACTAGCGGGAGGCAGGAACACCGGGGAGCTGTTTTTT. Translated, it gives CASSLEGLAGGRNTGELFF. This chain links TRBV5-1 with TRBJ2-2, with 15 nucleotides matching TRBD2. V lost 0 bases and J lost 1; bases outside the gene matches: 4. The germline V gene encodes CDR1 SGHRS and CDR2 YFSETQ. The CDR3 contains 19 residues.

The chain carries TRBV5-4 and TRBJ2-5, with TRBD2 identical over 15 bases. The CDR3 totals 18 residues. Trimming removed 0 bases from V and 2 bases from J; junction bases left unmatched: 5. Germline CDR1 reads SGHNT; CDR2 reads YYREEE (reference sequence). The DNA of the CDR3 is TGTGCCAGCAGCTTGGCCGGGACTAGCGGGAGGCTGCAAGAGACCCAGTACTTC. This encodes CASSLAGTSGRLQETQYF.

This chain connects TRBV7-3 to TRBJ1-1, with a possible D match to TRBD1 (5 bases). The CDR3 loop spans 13 amino acids. Germline V CDR1 and CDR2: SGHTA, FQGTGA. V was cut by 4 bases and J by 7 bases, with 13 bases left in between. The CDR3 DNA follows: TGTGCCAGCAGCTCGACGCGGGGGAATGAAGCTTTCTTT. Protein product: CASSSTRGNEAFF.